These 29 T cell receptor beta chains came from one sample sequenced in a study of shared clonotypes between healthy human individuals. TCRdb's copy holds only in-frame clones and misses some; the assay was immunoSEQ multiplex PCR. The data show millions of clones, with approximately 95% seen just once and 0.3% to 0.4% held by the top ten. Sequencing was done on a sample of naive CD4+ T cells from PBMCs. The subset: CD45RA+ positively selected. The receptors were sampled from a man aged 18 to 35 in good health. Some clones in this sample may be carry-over from other donors' samples.

This chain joins TRBV7-9 and TRBJ1-4, with D tentatively TRBD1 (5 bases). Germline lookup yields CDR1 SEHNR and CDR2 FQNEAQ (reference sequence). V was cut by 4 bases and J by 5 bases, with 14 bases left in between. The CDR3 has 15 amino acids. This CDR3 is CASSSTSGGNEKLFF. In nucleotides, the CDR3 is TGTGCCAGCAGCTCCACCAGTGGGGGGAATGAAAAACTGTTTTTT.

The rearrangement joins TRBV6-1 to TRBJ1-5; possible D gene TRBD1, 5 bases. The CDR3 totals 13 residues. Between the trimmed V and J ends, which lost 6 bases and 4 bases, there was a span of 10 bases. Germline CDR1 is MNHNS and CDR2 is SASEGT. Here the CDR3 DNA reads TGTGCCAGCAGACGGGACCTTAATCAGCCCCAGCATTTT. It encodes CASRRDLNQPQHF.

This clone is a singleton in its sample. The chain employs TRBV20-1 and TRBJ2-1; unclear D gene. Between the trimmed V and J ends, which lost 2 bases and 7 bases, there was a span of 3 bases. The CDR3 spans 10 residues. Germline CDR1 is DFQATT and CDR2 is SNEGSKA (reference sequence). CDR3 sequence reads: CSARQNEQFF. CDR3 coding DNA: TGCAGTGCTAGACAGAATGAGCAGTTCTTC.

The chain couples TRBV18 to TRBJ1-2; 8 nucleotides align to TRBD1. After removal of 3 bases from V and 6 bases from J, the junction contained 3 bases not matched to a gene. This CDR3 region has 13 residues. Germline assignment: CDR1 KGHSH and CDR2 LQKENI. CDR3 sequence reads: CASSPAGGNGYTF. CDR3 sequence (DNA): TGTGCCAGCTCACCGGCAGGGGGCAATGGCTACACCTTC.

The chain uses TRBV6-1 and TRBJ2-3, with 8 bases lining up with TRBD2. The length of the CDR3 is 14 residues. The trim removed 4 bases at V and 0 bases at J, leaving 0 bases unmatched. From germline, CDR1 is MNHNS and CDR2 SASEGT. The CDR3 region has the DNA TGTGCCAGCAGTGCGGGGGGGAGCACAGATACGCAGTATTTT. This encodes CASSAGGSTDTQYF.

J is TRBJ1-3 and V is TRBV5-4, with a weak D call TRBD1 (6 bases). This CDR3 comprises 16 residues. Germline V gene lookup returns CDR1 SGHNT and CDR2 YYREEE (reference sequence). Trimming took 1 base from V and 5 from J, leaving 16 bases between them. CDR3 nucleotides: TGTGCCAGCAGCTTGTTGGGAGGGCAGGGGAGAAACACCATATATTTT. Residues: CASSLLGGQGRNTIYF.

The chain combines TRBV9 with TRBJ2-3, with 11 bases fitting TRBD2. The V segment lost 1 base and the J segment 0 bases; nucleotides outside the gene matches: 4. The length of the CDR3 is 17 residues. Germline values: CDR1 SGDLS, CDR2 YYNGEE. The CDR3 DNA is TGTGCCAGCAGCGTATGGGGACTAGCGGCGAGCACAGATACGCAGTATTTT. This encodes CASSVWGLAASTDTQYF. Based on the CDR3 plus reference TRBV9 and TRBJ2-3, the full variable domain is DSGVTQTPKHLITATGQRVTLRCSPRSGDLSVYWYQQSLDQGLQFLIQYYNGEERAKGNILERFSAQQFPDLHSELNLSSLELGDSALYFCASSVWGLAASTDTQYFGPGTRLTVL.

The sample holds one count of this clone. The CDR3 nucleotides are TGTGCCAGCAGCTTTTGGAGCGCGTCGTCCTACGAGCAGTACTTC. It encodes CASSFWSASSYEQYF. The gene calls are TRBV7-9 and TRBJ2-7; D is uncertain. Germline V lookup: CDR1 SEHNR, CDR2 FQNEAQ (reference sequence). Trimming removed 3 bases at V and 1 base at J, with 13 bases between. The CDR3 covers 15 residues.

The chain joins TRBV30 to TRBJ1-4; D perhaps matches TRBD1 (5 bases). V lost 5 bases and J 10 bases, leaving 17 bases between the germline ends. The CDR3 loop spans 13 amino acids. CDR1 GTSNPN and CDR2 SVGIG come from the germline V gene (reference sequence). The CDR3, as DNA: TGTGCCTGGGGGGACCGAGCCGGAGGAAAACTGTTTTTT. Translating gives CAWGDRAGGKLFF.

V and J are TRBV2 and TRBJ1-2; D is unclear. The germline gives CDR1 SNHLY, CDR2 FYNNEI. V shed 3 bases and J shed 4 bases, with 12 bases lying between them. The CDR3 has 14 amino acids. Written as DNA, the CDR3 is TGTGCCAGCAGTGATTCTTCTGGGAGCTATGGCTACACCTTC. The encoded protein is CASSDSSGSYGYTF.

This clone showed up just once. The gene calls are TRBV28 and TRBJ2-2; TRBD2 aligns across 9 bases. The germline gives CDR1 MDHEN, CDR2 SYDVKM. The CDR3 totals 19 residues. The V segment lost 1 base and the J segment 2 bases; nucleotides outside the gene matches: 11. CDR3 coding DNA: TGTGCCAGCAGTTTATACGTGCTAGCGGGAACTATAAACACCGGGGAGCTGTTTTTT. Translating it yields CASSLYVLAGTINTGELFF.

The rearrangement joins TRBV29-1 to TRBJ2-7, with unresolved D. Germline CDR1 SQVTM, CDR2 ANQGSEA. Trimming took 8 bases from V and 0 from J, leaving 14 bases between them. The CDR3 sequence is 13 residues long. CDR3 residues: CSTLRHDSYEQYF. For the CDR3, the DNA is TGCAGCACCCTAAGACACGACTCCTACGAGCAGTACTTC.

This clone was observed once. The gene calls are TRBV28 and TRBJ1-1; D remains ambiguous. The V and J ends lost 6 bases and 1 base respectively, with 15 bases between them. The CDR3 has 15 residues. Germline V CDR1 and CDR2: MDHEN, SYDVKM. The CDR3 protein is CASSSARPGNTEAFF. For the CDR3, the DNA is TGTGCCAGCAGCTCCGCTCGGCCGGGGAACACTGAAGCTTTCTTT.

V usage is TRBV9 and J usage is TRBJ2-7; 7 positions agree with TRBD2. Germline lookup yields CDR1 SGDLS and CDR2 YYNGEE. The CDR3 is made up of 15 amino acids. Trimming took 4 bases from V and 3 from J; bases not matched to a gene: 10. The CDR3 DNA is TGTGCCAGCAGCCCTCGGGAGGCGGGAGTCTACGAGCAGTACTTC. Protein: CASSPREAGVYEQYF.

CDR3 region: CASSPGTEGNTIYF. CDR3 nucleotide sequence: TGTGCCAGCTCACCCGGGACAGAAGGAAACACCATATATTTT. The chain links TRBV18 to TRBJ1-3; TRBD1 matches at 7 bases. The CDR3 covers 14 residues. V lost 3 bases to trimming and J lost 4 bases; unmatched junction nucleotides: 3. Germline V gene lookup returns CDR1 KGHSH and CDR2 LQKENI.

CDR3 loop: CASYSISGVFNQPQHF. CDR3 bases: TGTGCCAGCTACTCTATATCAGGGGTATTCAATCAGCCCCAGCATTTT. The rearrangement joins TRBV28 to TRBJ1-5; possibly TRBD1 for D (6 bases). Per germline, CDR1 MDHEN and CDR2 SYDVKM. Trimming cost V 8 bases and J 3 bases, with 20 bases left between them. The CDR3 covers 16 residues.

The chain links TRBV14 to TRBJ2-3, with 11 bases fitting TRBD2. The CDR3 extends over 15 amino acids. Germline CDR1 is SGHDN and CDR2 is FVKESK. Trimming took 5 bases from V and 7 from J; bases not matched to a gene: 8. The CDR3 DNA reads as TGTGCCAGCAGCACACTAGCGGGAGTACAAAATACGCAGTATTTT. This encodes CASSTLAGVQNTQYF.

This sequence joins TRBV9 and TRBJ1-1, with D unclear. The CDR3 contains 13 residues. Between the trimmed V and J ends, which lost 3 bases and 0 bases, there was a span of 6 bases. Germline V lookup: CDR1 SGDLS, CDR2 YYNGEE. The CDR3, as DNA: TGTGCCAGCAGCGCCCAGTTGAACACTGAAGCTTTCTTT. This translates into CASSAQLNTEAFF.

The chain has TRBV11-1 and TRBJ2-7, with D possibly matching TRBD1 (6 bases). This CDR3 spans 15 amino acids. The germline V and J ends were trimmed by 5 bases and 1 base, with 15 bases remaining between them. Germline assignment: CDR1 SGHAT and CDR2 FQDESV (reference sequence). The CDR3: CASSPIGQPSYEQYF. CDR3 coding DNA: TGTGCCAGCAGCCCCATAGGACAGCCTTCCTACGAGCAGTACTTC.

This chain joins TRBV7-2 and TRBJ2-2; 13 bases map to TRBD2. Germline V gives CDR1 SGHTA, CDR2 FQGNSA. After removal of 5 bases from V and 5 bases from J, the junction contained 5 bases not matched to a gene. This CDR3 comprises 16 residues. The CDR3 DNA follows: TGTGCCAGCAGCAGGACTAGCGGGAGAGTTACCGGGGAGCTGTTTTTT. This sequence encodes CASSRTSGRVTGELFF.

The V and J genes are TRBV7-9 and TRBJ2-1; D possibly corresponds to TRBD1 (5 bases). Germline CDR1 reads SEHNR; CDR2 reads FQNEAQ (reference sequence). The CDR3 consists of 16 residues. The germline V and J ends were trimmed by 5 bases and 0 bases, with 14 bases remaining between them. The CDR3: CASSPAQGSSYNEQFF. Written as DNA, the CDR3 is TGTGCCAGCAGCCCGGCCCAGGGAAGCTCCTACAATGAGCAGTTCTTC.

The rearrangement uses TRBV4-2 and TRBJ1-5, with TRBD1 matching over 12 bases. V shed 4 bases, J shed 5 bases, and the junction held 12 bases outside the gene matches. Germline assignment: CDR1 LGHNA and CDR2 YNFKEQ. The CDR3 is 18 amino acids. CDR3 in amino acids: CASSRGTGTGGADQPQHF. As DNA, the CDR3 is TGTGCCAGCAGCCGCGGGACCGGGACAGGGGGCGCAGATCAGCCCCAGCATTTT.

This chain connects TRBV4-3 to TRBJ1-5; no reliable D call. Trimming removed 0 bases from V and 4 bases from J, with 19 bases in between. Germline CDR1 LGHNA, CDR2 YSLEER. The CDR3 length is 18 residues. For the CDR3, the DNA is TGCGCCAGCAGCCAAGATCCACCGCGACCCCTTCGGAATCAGCCCCAGCATTTT. The encoded protein is CASSQDPPRPLRNQPQHF.

J is TRBJ1-2 and V is TRBV7-2, with D hard to call. V dropped 1 base and J dropped 0 bases, with 15 bases sitting between them. Germline values: CDR1 SGHTA, CDR2 FQGNSA. The CDR3 sequence is 17 residues long. CDR3 bases: TGTGCCAGCAGCTTAGAATGGGGTCCTGGAGCTAACTATGGCTACACCTTC. Its protein is CASSLEWGPGANYGYTF.

The chain uses TRBV7-2 and TRBJ2-1; 11 bases line up with TRBD2. Germline V CDR1 and CDR2: SGHTA, FQGNSA. This CDR3 contains 16 residues. V was clipped by 5 bases and J by 6 bases; unmatched bases: 9. CDR3 in amino acids: CASSRSSTSGINEQFF. Written as DNA, the CDR3 is TGTGCCAGCAGCCGTAGCTCGACTAGCGGGATCAATGAGCAGTTCTTC.

This clone was observed a single time. This chain connects TRBV5-4 to TRBJ2-5; TRBD2 might be the D (6 bases). From germline, CDR1 is SGHNT and CDR2 YYREEE (reference sequence). CDR3 size: 13 residues. The germline V and J ends were trimmed by 3 bases and 4 bases, with 10 bases remaining between them. The CDR3 here is CASSSGEIETQYF. The DNA for the CDR3 is TGTGCCAGCAGCTCGGGGGAGATAGAGACCCAGTACTTC.

For the CDR3, the DNA is TGTGCCAGCAGCCGGCCCCCCTCCTACGAGCAGTACTTC. This sequence encodes CASSRPPSYEQYF. The rearrangement links TRBV5-6 to TRBJ2-7; unclear D gene. In germline, CDR1 is SGHDT, CDR2 YYEEEE. V lost 4 bases and J 0 bases, leaving 8 bases between the germline ends. The length of the CDR3 is 13 residues.

The rearrangement uses TRBV4-2 and TRBJ2-1; unclear D gene. Germline V gives CDR1 LGHNA, CDR2 YNFKEQ. The CDR3 loop spans 18 amino acids. V lost 1 base to trimming and J lost 5 bases, with 21 bases between them. Written as DNA, the CDR3 is TGTGCCAGCAGCCAAGTTTGGGCCGCTGAGGCAAACCACAATGAGCAGTTCTTC. It is translated as CASSQVWAAEANHNEQFF.

As regards this clone: This same CDR3 is encoded by further DNA sequences in the sample. CDR3: CASSLGLGGTDTQYF. CDR3 bases: TGCGCCAGCAGCTTGGGACTAGGCGGCACAGATACGCAGTATTTT. V and J are TRBV5-1 and TRBJ2-3, with a weak D call TRBD2 (6 bases). Trimming shortened V by 0 bases and J by 1 base, and 9 bases separated the two germline ends. The germline V gene encodes CDR1 SGHRS and CDR2 YFSETQ. The CDR3 has 15 amino acids.